The 4 T cell receptor beta chains presented below share a single source sample, sequenced in a study of diagnostic markers for celiac disease. For each CDR3 protein, TCRdb gives one entry from its re-call of the reads, without DNA. Its table lists 5,000 to 6,000 distinct CDR3 sequences. Sequenced material: either unsorted cells or a sorted T cell fraction (not recorded which). Receptor source: a human donor. This table probably holds off-target reads from a library built for another chain.

J is TRBJ2-7 and V is TRBV3-1; TCRdb designates TRBD2, a call that cannot be tested without DNA. The length of the CDR3 is 13 residues. CDR1 is LGHDT and CDR2 is YNNKEL in the germline V gene (reference sequence). This CDR3 reads CASSGLAAYEQYF.

V usage is TRBV5-1 and J usage is TRBJ2-4; the D call from TCRdb, TRBD2, cannot be confirmed without DNA. Germline CDR1 and CDR2: SGHRS and YFSETQ. This CDR3 contains 16 residues. The CDR3 spells CASSRRLAGEGNIQYF.

Its frequency marks this clonotype as medium-sized. The chain links TRBV6-6 to TRBJ2-4; TCRdb's D call, TRBD1, is unchecked because there is no DNA. Germline V gene lookup returns CDR1 MNHNY and CDR2 SVGAGI (reference sequence). The CDR3 contains 16 residues. The CDR3 spells CASSGDSSRAKNIQYF.

The gene calls are TRBV12-3 or TRBV12-4 and TRBJ1-2. The CDR3 loop spans 12 amino acids. The CDR3 loop reads CASSLQGGGYTF.